This T cell receptor (beta chain) was recovered during a study of shared clonotypes between healthy human individuals. Study overall: In total, the donors were a couple of women and a few men aged 18 to 49.

Profiled with immunoSEQ multiplex PCR; TCRdb holds only in-frame clones, not every one. The sample lists fewer than 850,000 clones; roughly 96% were seen once. The ends were cut back, 5 bases at V and 4 bases at J, with 17 bases in the middle. The germline gives CDR1 MNHEY, CDR2 SVGAGI. There are 15 residues in the CDR3. Naive CD8 cells lacked CD45RO, underwent positive selection for CCR7 and left out terminally differentiated effector memory CD45RA+ cells. Only Caucasian adults living in Nashville, Tennessee made up the donor group. The chain has TRBV6-5 and TRBJ1-2; TRBD1 is a possible D gene (6 bases). Sequences were obtained from naive CD8+ T cells sorted from blood. The receptor's source is a man aged 25 to 40 in good health. Here the CDR3 reads CASSQLPGVGYGYTF. The CDR3 coding sequence is TGTGCCAGCAGTCAATTACCAGGGGTAGGCTATGGCTACACCTTC.